This is a list of T cell receptor beta chains from one sample in a study of early T cells in non-severe SARS-CoV-2 infection. In TCRdb, the 5' RACE reads were re-called with MiXCR into one record per CDR3 protein. The sample lists some 98,000 distinct CDR3 sequences, approximately 11% occurring once. Material: whole blood. These receptor sequences come from an adult who was a healthcare worker with PCR-confirmed SARS-CoV-2 infection or an uninfected control (not recorded which). CDR3s include the opening cysteine and the closing phenylalanine or tryptophan. A D gene is named only where the DNA matches it firmly. Rows may omit the clone size; those that give it use once, few, many or a size class.

d_call,v_call,j_call,clone_size,cdr3_length,cdr3_aa,cdr3_nt
TRBD1,TRBV10-3,TRBJ2-1,.,16,CAISEGQGRTYNEQFF,TGTGCCATCAGTGAGGGACAGGGGAGGACCTACAATGAGCAGTTCTTC
.,TRBV3-1,TRBJ1-5,.,16,CASSQDLAPSNQPQHF,TGTGCCAGCAGCCAAGATTTGGCACCTAGCAATCAGCCCCAGCATTTT
.,TRBV7-2,TRBJ2-5,.,13,CASSRKKQETQYF,TGTGCCAGCAGCCGCAAAAAACAAGAGACCCAGTACTTC
TRBD1,TRBV15,TRBJ2-7,many,12,CATSEGAYEQYF,TGTGCCACCAGCGAGGGGGCATACGAGCAGTACTTC
.,TRBV12-5,TRBJ2-1,.,18,CASVLQGHRPLSHNEQFF,TGTGCTAGTGTCCTACAGGGCCACCGTCCCTTAAGCCACAATGAGCAGTTCTTC
TRBD2,TRBV11-2,TRBJ2-1,.,18,CASSLGRWTSGRGNEQFF,TGTGCCAGCAGCTTAGGGAGGTGGACTAGCGGGAGGGGCAATGAGCAGTTCTTC
TRBD1,TRBV5-6,TRBJ1-2,few,17,CASTPGQSDYFNYGYTF,TGTGCCAGCACACCGGGACAGTCGGATTATTTTAACTATGGCTACACCTTC
TRBD1,TRBV29-1,TRBJ2-1,many,13,CSVDRQGAREQFF,TGCAGCGTCGATCGGCAGGGGGCCCGTGAGCAGTTCTTC
TRBD2,TRBV19,TRBJ2-3,few,14,CASRPAGDTDTQYF,TGTGCCAGCAGACCAGCGGGGGACACAGATACGCAGTATTTT
TRBD1,TRBV5-6,TRBJ2-7,few,13,CASSPPGGYEQYF,TGTGCCAGCAGCCCACCAGGGGGTTACGAGCAGTACTTC
TRBD2,TRBV27,TRBJ2-5,many,14,CASRLAGVGETQYF,TGTGCCAGCAGACTAGCGGGAGTCGGAGAGACCCAGTACTTC
.,TRBV12-3/TRBV12-4,TRBJ2-1,many,11,CASSLMGRKFF,TGTGCCAGCAGTTTAATGGGGCGTAAGTTCTTC
TRBD1,TRBV24-1,TRBJ2-1,.,12,CAISDRVNEQFF,TGTGCCATTTCGGACAGGGTCAATGAGCAGTTCTTC
TRBD1,TRBV5-1,TRBJ2-1,few,16,CASSPGRGPTYNEQFF,TGCGCCAGCAGCCCGGGCAGGGGGCCTACCTACAATGAGCAGTTCTTC
.,TRBV27,TRBJ2-6,.,16,CASRDLGRAGANVLTF,TGTGCCAGCAGGGACCTGGGTCGGGCTGGGGCCAACGTCCTGACTTTC
.,TRBV7-6,TRBJ2-1,few,14,CASSLTRRPGEQFF,TGTGCCAGCAGCTTAACTCGGCGGCCCGGTGAGCAGTTCTTC
TRBD1,TRBV7-9,TRBJ2-5,.,13,CASSPPTGWTQYF,TGTGCCAGCAGCCCCCCGACAGGGTGGACCCAGTACTTC
.,TRBV2,TRBJ2-5,once,15,CASSVTRGRQETQYF,TGTGCCAGCAGTGTTACTAGGGGCCGCCAAGAGACCCAGTACTTC
.,TRBV2,TRBJ1-6,few,11,CGTAYNSPLHF,TGTGGGACAGCCTATAATTCACCCCTCCACTTT